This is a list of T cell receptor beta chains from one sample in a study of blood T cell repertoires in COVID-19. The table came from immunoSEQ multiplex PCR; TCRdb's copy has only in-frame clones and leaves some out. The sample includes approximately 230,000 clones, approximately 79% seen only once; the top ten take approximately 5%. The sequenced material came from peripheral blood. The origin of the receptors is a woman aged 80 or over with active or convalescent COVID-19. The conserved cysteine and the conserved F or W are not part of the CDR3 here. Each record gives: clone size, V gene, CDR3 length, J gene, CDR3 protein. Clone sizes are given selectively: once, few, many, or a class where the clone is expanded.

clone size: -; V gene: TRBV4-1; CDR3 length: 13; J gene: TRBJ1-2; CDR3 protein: ASSPGGASHYGYT
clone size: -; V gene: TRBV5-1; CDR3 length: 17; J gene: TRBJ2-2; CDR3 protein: ASSPRGLAGVSDTGELF
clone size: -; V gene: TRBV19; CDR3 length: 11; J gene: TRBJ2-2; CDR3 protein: ASSTQQVRELF
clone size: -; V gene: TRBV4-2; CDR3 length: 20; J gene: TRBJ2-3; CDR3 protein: ASSQELYWASGREVSTDTQY
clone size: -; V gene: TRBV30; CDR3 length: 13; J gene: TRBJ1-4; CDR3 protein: AWSATGQINEKLF
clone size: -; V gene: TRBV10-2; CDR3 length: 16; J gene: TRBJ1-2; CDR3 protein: ASSENGAGGLINYGYT
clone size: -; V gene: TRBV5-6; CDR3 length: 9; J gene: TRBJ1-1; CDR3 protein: ASSNTGGAF
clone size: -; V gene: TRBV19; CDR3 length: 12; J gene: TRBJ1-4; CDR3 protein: ASSMRTIGEKLF
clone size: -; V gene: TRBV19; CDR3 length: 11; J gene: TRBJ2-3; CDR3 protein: ASSIRGTDTQY
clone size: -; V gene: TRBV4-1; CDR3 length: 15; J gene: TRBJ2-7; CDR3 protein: ASSHPTPLAGGHEQY
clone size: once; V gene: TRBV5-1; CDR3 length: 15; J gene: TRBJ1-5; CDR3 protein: ASSPKWWGREIQPQH
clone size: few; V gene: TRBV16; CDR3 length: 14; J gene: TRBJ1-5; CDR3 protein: ASSQAPGESNQPQH
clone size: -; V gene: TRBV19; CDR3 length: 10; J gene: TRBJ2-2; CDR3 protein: ASTGNTGELF
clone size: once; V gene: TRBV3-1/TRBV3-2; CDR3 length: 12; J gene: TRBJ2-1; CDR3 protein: ASSRSYNTNEQF
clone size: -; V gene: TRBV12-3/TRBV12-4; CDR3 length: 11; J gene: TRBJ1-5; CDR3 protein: ASEKGGGQPQH
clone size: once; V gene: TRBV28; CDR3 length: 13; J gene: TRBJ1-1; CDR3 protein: ASSWTGGAGTEAF
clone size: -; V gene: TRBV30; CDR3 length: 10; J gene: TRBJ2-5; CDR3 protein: AWGVGRETQY
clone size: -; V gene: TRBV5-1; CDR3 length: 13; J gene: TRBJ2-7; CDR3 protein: ASSLGGTGIHEQY
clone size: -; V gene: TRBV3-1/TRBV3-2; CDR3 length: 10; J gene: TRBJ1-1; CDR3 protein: ASRPSGAEAF
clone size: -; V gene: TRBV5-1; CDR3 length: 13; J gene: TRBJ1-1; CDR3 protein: ASSKPGTGNTEAF